A selection of T cell receptor beta chains follows, all from one sample in a study of T cell responses to AZD1222 COVID-19 vaccine. Method: immunoSEQ multiplex PCR; TCRdb's copy keeps in-frame clones and lacks some. The sample yields tens of thousands of clones, approximately 90% seen once. The specimen comprised peripheral blood, sampled 28 days after the second AZD1222 dose. The receptors here all came from an adult who received the AZD1222 COVID-19 vaccine. Each CDR3 is given with its conserved first and last residue. A D gene is named only where the DNA matches it firmly. Clone size is given for some rows only: seen once, a few or many times, or a class if the clone is expanded.

d_call | cdr3_length | clone_size | j_call | v_call | cdr3_aa | cdr3_nt
. | 13 | few | TRBJ1-1 | TRBV29-1 | CSVVGGTNTEAFF | TGCAGCGTTGTTGGGGGGACGAACACTGAAGCTTTCTTT
TRBD1 | 17 | . | TRBJ2-7 | TRBV5-1 | CASSFVPGQGQVREQYF | TGCGCCAGCAGCTTTGTCCCGGGACAGGGCCAGGTACGCGAGCAGTACTTC
TRBD1 | 15 | few | TRBJ2-7 | TRBV7-9 | CASKWESDRGVEQYF | TGTGCCAGCAAATGGGAATCGGACAGGGGAGTTGAGCAGTACTTC
. | 17 | . | TRBJ2-2 | TRBV28 | CASSLVPLRIPTGELFF | TGTGCCAGCAGTTTAGTTCCCCTCAGAATCCCCACCGGGGAGCTGTTTTTT
. | 14 | . | TRBJ1-5 | TRBV7-8 | CASSLDRVGQPQHF | TGTGCCAGCAGCTTAGACAGGGTGGGTCAGCCCCAGCATTTT
. | 12 | . | TRBJ2-6 | TRBV14 | CASSPGANVLTF | TGTGCCAGCAGTCCCGGGGCCAACGTCCTGACTTTC
. | 16 | once | TRBJ1-2 | TRBV5-1 | CASSLEMVGMGYGYTF | TGCGCCAGCAGCTTGGAAATGGTCGGGATGGGCTATGGCTACACCTTC
. | 13 | medium-sized | TRBJ2-1 | TRBV4-2 | CASRPTLFDEQFF | TGTGCCAGCAGACCAACCCTTTTCGATGAGCAGTTCTTC
. | 12 | . | TRBJ1-4 | TRBV21-1 | CASSTGREKLFF | TGTGCCAGCAGCACTGGGAGGGAAAAACTGTTTTTT
. | 13 | . | TRBJ1-3 | TRBV9 | CASSVGIGNTIYF | TGTGCCAGCAGCGTAGGAATTGGAAACACCATATATTTT
. | 14 | once | TRBJ1-3 | TRBV28 | CASSLSRSGNTIYF | TGTGCCAGCAGTTTAAGCCGCTCTGGAAACACCATATATTTT
TRBD2 | 15 | . | TRBJ2-1 | TRBV7-9 | CASSNEAGAYNEQFF | TGTGCCAGCAGCAACGAAGCGGGAGCATACAATGAGCAGTTCTTC
. | 15 | . | TRBJ1-6 | TRBV9 | CASSVAQGRDSPLHF | TGTGCCAGCAGCGTAGCCCAGGGTAGGGATTCACCCCTCCACTTT
. | 16 | . | TRBJ2-3 | TRBV5-6 | CASSLLGEASTDTQYF | TGTGCCAGCAGCTTGCTCGGGGAGGCTAGCACAGATACGCAGTATTTT
. | 14 | . | TRBJ1-1 | TRBV6-5 | CASSLQGFNTEAFF | TGTGCCAGCAGTTTACAGGGCTTTAACACTGAAGCTTTCTTT
. | 19 | . | TRBJ2-2 | TRBV28 | CASSLGDWLWGLNTGELFF | TGTGCCAGCAGCCTAGGGGACTGGCTTTGGGGGCTTAACACCGGGGAGCTGTTTTTT
TRBD1 | 15 | once | TRBJ2-7 | TRBV5-1 | CASSWTTQGAYEQYF | TGCGCCAGCAGCTGGACCACACAGGGGGCCTACGAGCAGTACTTC
TRBD2 | 16 | . | TRBJ2-1 | TRBV7-3 | CASSPSTSGRLNEQFF | TGTGCCAGCAGCCCGTCTACTAGCGGGAGATTGAATGAGCAGTTCTTC
TRBD2 | 15 | . | TRBJ2-1 | TRBV7-2 | CASSLVLAGTNEQFF | TGTGCCAGCAGCTTAGTCCTAGCGGGGACTAATGAGCAGTTCTTC
TRBD2 | 14 | . | TRBJ2-5 | TRBV9 | CASSPLAGGETQYF | TGTGCCAGCAGCCCCTTAGCGGGAGGAGAGACCCAGTACTTC
. | 14 | . | TRBJ2-4 | TRBV28 | CASSLGRGKNIQYF | TGTGCCAGCAGTTTGGGACGTGGCAAAAACATTCAGTACTTC
TRBD2 | 14 | . | TRBJ2-2 | TRBV6-4 | CASSSLAVSGELFF | TGTGCCAGCAGTTCGCTAGCGGTTTCCGGGGAGCTGTTTTTT
. | 11 | . | TRBJ2-5 | TRBV20-1 | CSARDDGLGYF | TGCAGTGCTAGAGATGACGGGCTAGGGTACTTC
. | 15 | . | TRBJ1-2 | TRBV19 | CASSSGPTPNYGYTF | TGTGCCAGTAGTTCGGGACCGACTCCTAACTATGGCTACACCTTC
TRBD2 | 17 | . | TRBJ2-1 | TRBV7-2 | CASRGELAGLSYNEQFF | TGTGCCAGCAGGGGGGAGCTAGCGGGCCTCTCCTACAATGAGCAGTTCTTC
. | 15 | . | TRBJ2-7 | TRBV7-7 | CASSLGFGEAYEQYF | TGTGCCAGCAGCTTAGGTTTCGGGGAGGCCTACGAGCAGTACTTC
. | 13 | . | TRBJ2-7 | TRBV19 | CASSKDASYEQYF | TGTGCCAGTAGTAAGGACGCTTCCTACGAGCAGTACTTC
. | 15 | few | TRBJ2-3 | TRBV4-2 | CASSRRASGTDTQYF | TGTGCCAGCAGCCGGCGGGCTAGCGGCACAGATACGCAGTATTTT
. | 13 | . | TRBJ1-6 | TRBV7-9 | CASSSGLFSPLHF | TGTGCCAGCAGCTCGGGACTTTTTTCACCCCTCCACTTT
. | 17 | . | TRBJ2-3 | TRBV9 | CASSASRTGYSTDTQYF | TGTGCCAGCAGCGCCTCTCGGACTGGCTACAGCACAGATACGCAGTATTTT
. | 14 | . | TRBJ1-2 | TRBV5-5 | CASSLGDGDYGYTF | TGTGCCAGCAGCTTGGGGGACGGAGACTATGGCTACACCTTC
. | 13 | . | TRBJ1-5 | TRBV28 | CASSRTVGQPQHF | TGTGCCAGCAGTCGGACGGTGGGCCAGCCCCAGCATTTT
. | 12 | . | TRBJ1-4 | TRBV6-5 | CASGPLGEKLFF | TGTGCCAGCGGCCCACTGGGTGAAAAACTGTTTTTT
. | 13 | . | TRBJ1-2 | TRBV5-4 | CASSSPGADGYTF | TGTGCCAGCAGCTCCCCCGGGGCAGACGGCTACACCTTC
TRBD1 | 17 | . | TRBJ1-2 | TRBV19 | CASSTRSTPGQHYGYTF | TGTGCCAGTAGCACCCGGTCGACTCCGGGACAGCACTATGGCTACACCTTC
TRBD1 | 16 | . | TRBJ1-4 | TRBV5-4 | CASSIWTGGTNEKLFF | TGTGCCAGCAGCATATGGACAGGGGGTACTAATGAAAAACTGTTTTTT
TRBD2 | 15 | . | TRBJ2-7 | TRBV7-2 | CASSLGTAGGYEQYF | TGTGCCAGCAGCCTAGGGACGGCGGGGGGTTACGAGCAGTACTTC
. | 15 | . | TRBJ2-3 | TRBV11-2 | CASSPRGLATDTQYF | TGTGCCAGCAGCCCCCGCGGGCTAGCCACAGATACGCAGTATTTT
TRBD1 | 12 | . | TRBJ1-2 | TRBV12-3/TRBV12-4 | CASKKPGTALTF | TGTGCCAGCAAGAAACCCGGGACAGCGCTCACCTTC
. | 12 | . | TRBJ1-4 | TRBV7-9 | CASSRPGEKLFF | TGTGCCAGCAGCCGGCCCGGGGAAAAACTGTTTTTT
TRBD1 | 16 | . | TRBJ1-2 | TRBV11-3 | CASTSRGRRSWRGYTF | TGTGCCAGCACCTCTAGGGGGCGCCGCTCCTGGCGCGGCTACACCTTC
TRBD2 | 16 | . | TRBJ2-3 | TRBV6-5 | CASSYSRRGSTDTQYF | TGTGCCAGCAGTTACTCTCGGCGGGGGTCGACAGATACGCAGTATTTT
. | 14 | . | TRBJ2-5 | TRBV27 | CASSPWGVQETQYF | TGTGCCAGCAGTCCCTGGGGGGTCCAAGAGACCCAGTACTTC
. | 15 | . | TRBJ2-3 | TRBV27 | CASRAWRSGTDTQYF | TGTGCCAGCAGGGCGTGGCGGTCAGGCACAGATACGCAGTATTTT
. | 15 | . | TRBJ2-1 | TRBV6-6 | CASSYENLSYNEQFF | TGTGCCAGCAGTTACGAGAATCTCTCCTACAATGAGCAGTTCTTC
. | 15 | . | TRBJ2-5 | TRBV5-4 | CASSLGNRARETQYF | TGTGCCAGCAGCCTGGGGAACAGGGCGCGGGAGACCCAGTACTTC
TRBD1 | 19 | few | TRBJ2-5 | TRBV5-1 | CASSVSPDRGGMEQETQYF | TGCGCCAGCAGCGTGAGCCCCGACAGGGGAGGCATGGAGCAAGAGACCCAGTACTTC
TRBD2 | 15 | . | TRBJ2-1 | TRBV9 | CASSVAGGRGGEQFF | TGTGCCAGCAGCGTAGCCGGCGGGAGGGGAGGTGAGCAGTTCTTC
. | 17 | . | TRBJ2-7 | TRBV21-1 | CASSKESTGGKTYEQYF | TGTGCCAGCAGCAAAGAGTCAACGGGAGGAAAAACCTACGAGCAGTACTTC
. | 15 | . | TRBJ2-2 | TRBV18 | CASSYLDRFTGELFF | TGTGCCAGCTCCTACCTCGACAGATTTACCGGGGAGCTGTTTTTT
. | 15 | . | TRBJ2-6 | TRBV6-5 | CASSSLGAGANVLTF | TGTGCCAGCAGTTCCCTCGGGGCCGGGGCCAACGTCCTGACTTTC
. | 20 | . | TRBJ2-5 | TRBV7-4 | CASSCPQRASWRGPRETQYF | TGTGCCAGCAGCTGCCCTCAGCGCGCGTCCTGGCGGGGGCCCCGAGAGACCCAGTACTTC
. | 13 | . | TRBJ1-1 | TRBV11-3 | CASSLTGNTEAFF | TGTGCCAGCAGCCTCACAGGGAACACTGAAGCTTTCTTT
. | 12 | . | TRBJ1-4 | TRBV12-3/TRBV12-4 | CASSRPETGRIF | TGTGCCAGCAGCCGTCCGGAAACAGGGAGGATTTTT
. | 13 | . | TRBJ2-1 | TRBV14 | CASSPFYYNEQFF | TGTGCCAGCAGCCCGTTCTACTACAATGAGCAGTTCTTC
TRBD1 | 17 | few | TRBJ1-1 | TRBV5-4 | CASSLGPKKQGVGEAFF | TGTGCCAGCAGCTTGGGTCCTAAGAAACAGGGGGTTGGTGAAGCTTTCTTT
TRBD2 | 14 | . | TRBJ2-7 | TRBV3-1/TRBV3-2 | CASSRTSGSYEQYF | TGTGCCAGCAGCCGGACTAGCGGCTCCTACGAGCAGTACTTC